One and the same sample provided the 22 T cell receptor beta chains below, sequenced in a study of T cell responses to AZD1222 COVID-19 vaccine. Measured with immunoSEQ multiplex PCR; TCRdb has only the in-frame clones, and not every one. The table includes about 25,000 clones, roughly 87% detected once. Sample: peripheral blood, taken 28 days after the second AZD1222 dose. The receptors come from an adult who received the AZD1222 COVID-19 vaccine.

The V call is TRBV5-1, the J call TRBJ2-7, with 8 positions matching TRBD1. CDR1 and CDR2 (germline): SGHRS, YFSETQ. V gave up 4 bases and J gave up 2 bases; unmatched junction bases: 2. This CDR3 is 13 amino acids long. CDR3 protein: CASSVGQAYEQYF. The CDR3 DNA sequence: TGCGCCAGCAGCGTGGGACAGGCCTACGAGCAGTACTTC.

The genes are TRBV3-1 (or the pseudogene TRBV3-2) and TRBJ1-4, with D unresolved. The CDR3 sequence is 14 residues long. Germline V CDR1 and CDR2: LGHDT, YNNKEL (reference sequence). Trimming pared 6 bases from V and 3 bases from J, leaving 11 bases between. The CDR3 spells CASRRGWANEKLFF. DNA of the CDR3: TGTGCCAGCAGACGAGGGTGGGCTAATGAAAAACTGTTTTTT.

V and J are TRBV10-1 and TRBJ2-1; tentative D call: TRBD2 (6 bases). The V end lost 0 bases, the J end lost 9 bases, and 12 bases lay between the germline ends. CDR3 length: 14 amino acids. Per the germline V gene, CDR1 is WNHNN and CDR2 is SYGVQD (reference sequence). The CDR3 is CASSESGGVAEQFF. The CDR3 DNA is TGCGCCAGCAGTGAGTCCGGGGGAGTCGCTGAGCAGTTCTTC.

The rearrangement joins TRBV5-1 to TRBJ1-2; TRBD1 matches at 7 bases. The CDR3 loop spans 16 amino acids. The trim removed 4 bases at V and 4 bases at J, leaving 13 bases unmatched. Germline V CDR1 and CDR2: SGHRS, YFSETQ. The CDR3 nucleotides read TGCGCCAGCAGCCGGGACAGCGAAGGACGAGGCTATGGCTACACCTTC. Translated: CASSRDSEGRGYGYTF.

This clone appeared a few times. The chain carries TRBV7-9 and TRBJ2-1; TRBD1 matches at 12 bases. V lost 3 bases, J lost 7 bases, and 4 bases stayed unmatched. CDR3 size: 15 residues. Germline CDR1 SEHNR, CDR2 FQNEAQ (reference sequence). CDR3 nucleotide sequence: TGTGCCAGCAGCTTTACGGGACAGGGGGCGAATGAGCAGTTCTTC. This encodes CASSFTGQGANEQFF. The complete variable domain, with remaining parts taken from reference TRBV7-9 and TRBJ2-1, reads DTGVSQNPRHKITKRGQNVTFRCDPISEHNRLYWYRQTLGQGPEFLTYFQNEAQLEKSRLLSDRFSAERPKGSFSTLEIQRTEQGDSAMYLCASSFTGQGANEQFFGPGTRLTVL.

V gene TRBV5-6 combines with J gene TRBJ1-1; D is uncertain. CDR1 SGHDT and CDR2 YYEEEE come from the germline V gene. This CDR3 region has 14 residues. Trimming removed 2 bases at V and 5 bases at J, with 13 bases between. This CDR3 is CASSFGVLETEAFF. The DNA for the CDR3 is TGTGCCAGCAGCTTTGGTGTCCTAGAGACTGAAGCTTTCTTT.

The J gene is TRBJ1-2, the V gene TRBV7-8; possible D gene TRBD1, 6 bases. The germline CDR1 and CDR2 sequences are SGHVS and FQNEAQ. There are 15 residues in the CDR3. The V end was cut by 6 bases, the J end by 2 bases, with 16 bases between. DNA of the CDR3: TGTGCCAGCAGTCCGGGCGGGGGGCGGAACTATGGCTACACCTTC. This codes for CASSPGGGRNYGYTF.

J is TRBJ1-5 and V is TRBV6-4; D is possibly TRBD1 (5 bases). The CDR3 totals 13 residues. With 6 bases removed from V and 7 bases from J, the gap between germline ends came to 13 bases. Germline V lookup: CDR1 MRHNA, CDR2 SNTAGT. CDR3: CASSPRGEQPQHF. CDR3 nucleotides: TGTGCCAGCAGCCCGCGGGGGGAACAGCCCCAGCATTTT.

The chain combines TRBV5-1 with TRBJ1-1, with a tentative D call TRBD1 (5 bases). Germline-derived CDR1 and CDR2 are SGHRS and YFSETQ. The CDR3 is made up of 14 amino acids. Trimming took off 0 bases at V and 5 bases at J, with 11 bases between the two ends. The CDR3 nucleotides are TGCGCCAGCAGCTTGGGGGACCGCCAGACTGAAGCTTTCTTT. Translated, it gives CASSLGDRQTEAFF.

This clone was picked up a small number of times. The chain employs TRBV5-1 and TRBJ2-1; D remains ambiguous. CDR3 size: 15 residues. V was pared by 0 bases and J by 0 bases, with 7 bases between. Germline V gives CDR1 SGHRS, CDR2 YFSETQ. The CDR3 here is CASSLAQSSYNEQFF. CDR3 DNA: TGCGCCAGCAGCTTGGCCCAGAGCTCCTACAATGAGCAGTTCTTC. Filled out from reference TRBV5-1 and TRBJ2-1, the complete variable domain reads KAGVTQTPRYLIKTRGQQVTLSCSPISGHRSVSWYQQTPGQGLQFLFEYFSETQRNKGNFPGRFSGRQFSNSRSEMNVSTLELGDSALYLCASSLAQSSYNEQFFGPGTRLTVL.

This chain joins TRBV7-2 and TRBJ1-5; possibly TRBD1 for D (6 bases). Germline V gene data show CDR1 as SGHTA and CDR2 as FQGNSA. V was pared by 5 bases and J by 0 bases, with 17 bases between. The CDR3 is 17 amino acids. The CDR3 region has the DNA TGTGCCAGCAGCCCTAGGGGGTCCGGCTATAGCAATCAGCCCCAGCATTTT. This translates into CASSPRGSGYSNQPQHF. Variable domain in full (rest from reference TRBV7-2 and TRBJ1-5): GAGVSQSPSNKVTEKGKDVELRCDPISGHTALYWYRQSLGQGLEFLIYFQGNSAPDKSGLPSDRFSAERTGGSVSTLTIQRTQQEDSAVYLCASSPRGSGYSNQPQHFGDGTRLSIL.

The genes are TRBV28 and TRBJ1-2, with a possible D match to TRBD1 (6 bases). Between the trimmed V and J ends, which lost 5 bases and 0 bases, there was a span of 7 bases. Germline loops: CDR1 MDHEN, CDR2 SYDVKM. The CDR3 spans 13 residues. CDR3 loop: CASSTGTNYGYTF. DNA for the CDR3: TGTGCCAGCAGTACAGGGACTAACTATGGCTACACCTTC.

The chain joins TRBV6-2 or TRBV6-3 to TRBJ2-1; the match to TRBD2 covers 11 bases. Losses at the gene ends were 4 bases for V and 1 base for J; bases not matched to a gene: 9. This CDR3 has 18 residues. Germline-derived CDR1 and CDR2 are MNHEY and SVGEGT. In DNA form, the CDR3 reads TGTGCCAGCAGTTTAAGACTAGCGGGACAATTGTCCTACAATGAGCAGTTCTTC. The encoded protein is CASSLRLAGQLSYNEQFF.

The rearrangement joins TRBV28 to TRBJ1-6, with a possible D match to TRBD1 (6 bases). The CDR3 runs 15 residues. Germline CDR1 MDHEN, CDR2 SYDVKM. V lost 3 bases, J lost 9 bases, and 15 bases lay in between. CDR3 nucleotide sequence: TGTGCCAGCAGTTTCCCCTCCTCCAGGGGTTCACCCCTCCACTTT. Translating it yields CASSFPSSRGSPLHF.

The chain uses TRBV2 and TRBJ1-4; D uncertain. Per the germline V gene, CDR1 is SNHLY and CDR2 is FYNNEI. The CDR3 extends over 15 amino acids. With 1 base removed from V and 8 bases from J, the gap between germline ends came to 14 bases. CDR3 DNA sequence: TGTGCCAGCAGTGAAGTCCAGGCCCCTAGGGAAAAACTGTTTTTT. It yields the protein CASSEVQAPREKLFF.

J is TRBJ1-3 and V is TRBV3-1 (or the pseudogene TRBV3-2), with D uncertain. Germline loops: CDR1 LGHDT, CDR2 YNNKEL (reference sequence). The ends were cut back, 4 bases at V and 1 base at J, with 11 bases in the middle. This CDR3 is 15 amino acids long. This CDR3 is CASSLKGRSGNTIYF. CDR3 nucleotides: TGTGCCAGCAGCCTCAAAGGGAGGTCTGGAAACACCATATATTTT.

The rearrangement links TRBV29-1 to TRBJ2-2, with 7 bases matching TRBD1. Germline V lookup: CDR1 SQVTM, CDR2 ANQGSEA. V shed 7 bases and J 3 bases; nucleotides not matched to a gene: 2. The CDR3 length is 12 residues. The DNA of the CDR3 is TGCAGCGGACAGGGTTACACCGGGGAGCTGTTTTTT. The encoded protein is CSGQGYTGELFF.

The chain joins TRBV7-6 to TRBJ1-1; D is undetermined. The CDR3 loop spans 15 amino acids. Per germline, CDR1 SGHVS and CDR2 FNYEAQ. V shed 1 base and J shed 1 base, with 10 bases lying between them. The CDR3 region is CASSLGPEANTEAFF. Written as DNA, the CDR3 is TGTGCCAGCAGCTTAGGGCCAGAAGCGAACACTGAAGCTTTCTTT.

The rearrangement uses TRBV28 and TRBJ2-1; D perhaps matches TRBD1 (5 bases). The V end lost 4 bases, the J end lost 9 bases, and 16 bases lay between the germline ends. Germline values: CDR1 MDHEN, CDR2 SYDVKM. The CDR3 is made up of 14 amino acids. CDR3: CASSSDTVWGEQFF. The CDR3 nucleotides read TGTGCCAGCAGTTCGGACACAGTCTGGGGTGAGCAGTTCTTC. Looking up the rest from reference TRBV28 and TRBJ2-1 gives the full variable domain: DVKVTQSSRYLVKRTGEKVFLECVQDMDHENMFWYRQDPGLGLRLIYFSYDVKMKEKGDIPEGYSVSREKKERFSLILESASTNQTSMYLCASSSDTVWGEQFFGPGTRLTVL.

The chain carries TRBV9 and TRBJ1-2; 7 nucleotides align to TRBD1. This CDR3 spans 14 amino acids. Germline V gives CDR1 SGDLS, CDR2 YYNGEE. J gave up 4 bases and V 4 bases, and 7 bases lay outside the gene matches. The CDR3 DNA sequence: TGTGCCAGCAGCCCCCGACAGGGCGGCTATGGCTACACCTTC. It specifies CASSPRQGGYGYTF. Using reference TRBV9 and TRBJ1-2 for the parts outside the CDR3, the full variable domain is DSGVTQTPKHLITATGQRVTLRCSPRSGDLSVYWYQQSLDQGLQFLIQYYNGEERAKGNILERFSAQQFPDLHSELNLSSLELGDSALYFCASSPRQGGYGYTFGSGTRLTVV.

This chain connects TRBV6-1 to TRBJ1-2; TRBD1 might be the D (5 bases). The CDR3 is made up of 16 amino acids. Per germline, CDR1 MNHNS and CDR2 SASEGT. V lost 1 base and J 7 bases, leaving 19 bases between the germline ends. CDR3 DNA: TGTGCCAGCAGTGAAGTAGGGGATCCGGAGGGAGTTGGCTACACCTTC. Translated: CASSEVGDPEGVGYTF.

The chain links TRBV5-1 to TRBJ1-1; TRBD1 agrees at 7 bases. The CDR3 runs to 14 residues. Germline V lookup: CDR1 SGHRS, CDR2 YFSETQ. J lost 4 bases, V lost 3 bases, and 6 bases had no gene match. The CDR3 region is CASSSIQGSTEAFF. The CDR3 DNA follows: TGCGCCAGCAGCTCCATACAGGGGAGCACTGAAGCTTTCTTT.